This TCR beta chain was observed in a study of T-cell reconstitution after alpha-beta-depleted transplantation in children. On this clonotype: Its antigen is undetermined.

The CDR3 totals 17 residues. CDR1 and CDR2 from the germline V gene are WSHSY and SAAADI. Trimming left V 7 bases short and J 0 bases short, with 16 bases between. Study-level points and caveats: Some patients' high day-60 TCRbeta diversity was attributed to recipient cells surviving conditioning.

Unique molecular identifiers tagged the TCRbeta library. TCRdb analysed the PCR reads with MiXCR anew, one entry per CDR3 protein. Of about 580,000 distinct CDR3 sequences in the sample, roughly 27% were seen once. The TCR was taken from a boy under two years old with Wiskott-Aldrich syndrome, due to receive a stem cell transplant. This sequence joins TRBV10-2 and TRBJ2-6, with D perhaps matching TRBD1 (6 bases). Sequences were derived from PBMCs, sampled before TCRalphabeta/CD19-depleted stem cell transplant. The CDR3 coding sequence is TGCGCCAGCATCGAAAGGGGCAGGGGCTCTGGGGCCAACGTCCTGACTTTC. Translated, it gives CASIERGRGSGANVLTF.